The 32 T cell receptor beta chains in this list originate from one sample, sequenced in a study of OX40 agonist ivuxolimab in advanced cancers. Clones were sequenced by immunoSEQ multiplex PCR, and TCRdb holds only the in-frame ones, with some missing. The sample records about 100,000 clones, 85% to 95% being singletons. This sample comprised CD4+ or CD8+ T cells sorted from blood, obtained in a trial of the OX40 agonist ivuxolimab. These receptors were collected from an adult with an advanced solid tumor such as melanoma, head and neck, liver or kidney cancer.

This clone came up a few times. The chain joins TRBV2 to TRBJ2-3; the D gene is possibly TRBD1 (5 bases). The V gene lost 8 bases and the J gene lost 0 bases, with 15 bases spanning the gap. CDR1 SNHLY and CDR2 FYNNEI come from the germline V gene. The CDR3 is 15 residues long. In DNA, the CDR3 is TGTGCCAGCCTTTCGACAGCACCTAGCACAGATACGCAGTATTTT. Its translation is CASLSTAPSTDTQYF. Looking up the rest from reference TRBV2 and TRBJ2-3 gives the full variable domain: EPEVTQTPSHQVTQMGQEVILRCVPISNHLYFYWYRQILGQKVEFLVSFYNNEISEKSEIFDDQFSVERPDGSNFTLKIRSTKLEDSAMYFCASLSTAPSTDTQYFGPGTRLTVL.

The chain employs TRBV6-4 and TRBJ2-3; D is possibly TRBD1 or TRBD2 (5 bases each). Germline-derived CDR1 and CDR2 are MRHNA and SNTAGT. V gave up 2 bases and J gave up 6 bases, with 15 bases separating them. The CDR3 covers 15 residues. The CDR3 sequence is CASSDRGLAGDTQYF. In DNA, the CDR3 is TGTGCCAGCAGTGACCGAGGGCTAGCAGGGGATACGCAGTATTTT.

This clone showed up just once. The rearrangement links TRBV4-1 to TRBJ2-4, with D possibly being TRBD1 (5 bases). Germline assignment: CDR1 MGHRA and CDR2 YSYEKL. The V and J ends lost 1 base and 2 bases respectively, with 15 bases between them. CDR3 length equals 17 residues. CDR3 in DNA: TGCGCCAGCAGCCAAGTGGGGCAGGGATTTCCCAAAAACATTCAGTACTTC. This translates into CASSQVGQGFPKNIQYF.

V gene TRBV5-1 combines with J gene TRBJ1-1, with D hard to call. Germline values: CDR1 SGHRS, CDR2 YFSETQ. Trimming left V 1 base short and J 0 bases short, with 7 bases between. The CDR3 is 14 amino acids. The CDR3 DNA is TGCGCCAGCAGCTTGTACCAGATGAACACTGAAGCTTTCTTT. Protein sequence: CASSLYQMNTEAFF.

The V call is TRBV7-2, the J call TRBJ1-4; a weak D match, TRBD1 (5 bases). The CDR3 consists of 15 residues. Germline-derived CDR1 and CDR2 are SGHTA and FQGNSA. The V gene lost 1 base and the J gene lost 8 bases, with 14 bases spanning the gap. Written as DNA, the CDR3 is TGTGCCAGCAGCTTAGGGATTAGGGGACCCGAAAAACTGTTTTTT. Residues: CASSLGIRGPEKLFF.

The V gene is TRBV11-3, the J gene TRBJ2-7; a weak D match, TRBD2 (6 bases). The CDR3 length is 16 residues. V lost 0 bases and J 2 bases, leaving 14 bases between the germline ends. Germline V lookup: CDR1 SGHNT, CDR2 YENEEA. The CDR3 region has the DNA TGTGCCAGCAGCTTAGATGGTAGCGGACCCCCCTACGAGCAGTACTTC. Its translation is CASSLDGSGPPYEQYF. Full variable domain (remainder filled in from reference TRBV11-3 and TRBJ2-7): EAGVVQSPRYKIIEKKQPVAFWCNPISGHNTLYWYLQNLGQGPELLIRYENEEAVDDSQLPKDRFSAERLKGVDSTLKIQPAELGDSAVYLCASSLDGSGPPYEQYFGPGTRLTVT.

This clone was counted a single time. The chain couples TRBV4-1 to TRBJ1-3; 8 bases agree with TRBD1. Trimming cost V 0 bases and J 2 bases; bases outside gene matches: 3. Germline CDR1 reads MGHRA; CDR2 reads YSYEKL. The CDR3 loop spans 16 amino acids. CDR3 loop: CASSQDQGAAGNTIYF. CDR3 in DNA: TGCGCCAGCAGCCAAGATCAGGGGGCGGCTGGAAACACCATATATTTT.

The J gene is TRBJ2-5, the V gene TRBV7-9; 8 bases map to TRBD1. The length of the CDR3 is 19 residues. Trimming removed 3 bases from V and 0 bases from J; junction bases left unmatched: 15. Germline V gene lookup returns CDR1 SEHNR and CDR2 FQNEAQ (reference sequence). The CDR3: CASSFRDRISSAYQETQYF. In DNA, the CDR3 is TGTGCCAGCAGCTTCCGGGACAGGATTTCGTCTGCGTACCAAGAGACCCAGTACTTC. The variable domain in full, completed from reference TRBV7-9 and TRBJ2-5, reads DTGVSQNPRHKITKRGQNVTFRCDPISEHNRLYWYRQTLGQGPEFLTYFQNEAQLEKSRLLSDRFSAERPKGSFSTLEIQRTEQGDSAMYLCASSFRDRISSAYQETQYFGPGTRLLVL.

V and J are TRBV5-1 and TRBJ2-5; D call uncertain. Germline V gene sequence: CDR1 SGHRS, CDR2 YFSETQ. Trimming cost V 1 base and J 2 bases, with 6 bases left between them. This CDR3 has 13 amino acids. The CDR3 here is CASSLSLQETQYF. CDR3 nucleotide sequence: TGCGCCAGCAGCTTGTCCCTTCAAGAGACCCAGTACTTC.

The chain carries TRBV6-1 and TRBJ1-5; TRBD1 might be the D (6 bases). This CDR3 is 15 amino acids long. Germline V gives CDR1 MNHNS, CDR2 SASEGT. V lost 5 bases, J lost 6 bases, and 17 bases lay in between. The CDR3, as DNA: TGTGCCAGCAGTCCAAGAGGTGGGGGGCCTCAGCCCCAGCATTTT. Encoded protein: CASSPRGGGPQPQHF.

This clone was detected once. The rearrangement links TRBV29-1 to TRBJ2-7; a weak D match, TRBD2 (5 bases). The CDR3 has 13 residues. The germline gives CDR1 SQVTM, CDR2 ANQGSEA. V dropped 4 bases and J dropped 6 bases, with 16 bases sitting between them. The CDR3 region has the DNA TGCAGCGTTGTCTTCCGAGGAGGAGGCGAGCAGTACTTC. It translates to CSVVFRGGGEQYF.

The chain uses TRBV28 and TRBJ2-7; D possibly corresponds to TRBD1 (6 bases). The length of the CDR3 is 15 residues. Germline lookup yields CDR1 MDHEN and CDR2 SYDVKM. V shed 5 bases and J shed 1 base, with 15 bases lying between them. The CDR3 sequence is CASSNRQAGSYEQYF. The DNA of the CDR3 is TGTGCCAGCAGTAATCGACAGGCCGGATCCTACGAGCAGTACTTC.

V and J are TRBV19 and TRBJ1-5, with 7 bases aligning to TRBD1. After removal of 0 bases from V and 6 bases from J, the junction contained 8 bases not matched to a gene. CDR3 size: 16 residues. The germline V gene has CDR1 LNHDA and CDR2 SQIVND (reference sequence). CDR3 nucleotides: TGTGCCAGTAGTATAGAGAAAAGGGGGCGAAGTCAGCCCCAGCATTTT. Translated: CASSIEKRGRSQPQHF.

Here the CDR3 reads CAWSVTYNEQFF. CDR3 in DNA: TGTGCCTGGAGTGTTACCTACAATGAGCAGTTCTTC. This chain connects TRBV30 to TRBJ2-1; no firm D call. Trimming shortened V by 0 bases and J by 2 bases, and 2 bases separated the two germline ends. The germline gives CDR1 GTSNPN, CDR2 SVGIG (reference sequence). This CDR3 comprises 12 residues.

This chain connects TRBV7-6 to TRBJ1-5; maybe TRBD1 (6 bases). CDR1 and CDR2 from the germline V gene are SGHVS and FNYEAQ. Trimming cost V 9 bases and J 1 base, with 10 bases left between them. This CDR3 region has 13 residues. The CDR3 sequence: CASAQGSNQPQHF. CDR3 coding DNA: TGTGCCAGTGCACAGGGCAGCAATCAGCCCCAGCATTTT.

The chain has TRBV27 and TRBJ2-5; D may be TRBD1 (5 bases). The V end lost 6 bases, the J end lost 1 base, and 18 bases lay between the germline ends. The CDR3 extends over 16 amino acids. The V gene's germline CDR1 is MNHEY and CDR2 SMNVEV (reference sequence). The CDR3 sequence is CASSSFFVGVQETQYF. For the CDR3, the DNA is TGTGCCAGCAGCTCCTTCTTCGTAGGGGTCCAAGAGACCCAGTACTTC.

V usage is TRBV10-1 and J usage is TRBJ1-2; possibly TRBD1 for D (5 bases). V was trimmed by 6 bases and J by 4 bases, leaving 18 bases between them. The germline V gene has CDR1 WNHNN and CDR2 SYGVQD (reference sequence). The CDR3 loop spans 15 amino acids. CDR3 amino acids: CASRVLGQGIYGYTF. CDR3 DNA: TGCGCCAGCAGGGTCCTCGGGCAGGGCATCTATGGCTACACCTTC.

CDR3 sequence: CASSLEGRREQYF. DNA for the CDR3: TGTGCCAGCAGTTTAGAGGGAAGGAGGGAGCAGTACTTC. V is TRBV28 and J is TRBJ2-7, with a weak D call TRBD2 (5 bases). The CDR3 loop spans 13 amino acids. Per the germline V gene, CDR1 is MDHEN and CDR2 is SYDVKM. Deletions cut 2 bases from V and 7 bases from J, with 12 bases between.

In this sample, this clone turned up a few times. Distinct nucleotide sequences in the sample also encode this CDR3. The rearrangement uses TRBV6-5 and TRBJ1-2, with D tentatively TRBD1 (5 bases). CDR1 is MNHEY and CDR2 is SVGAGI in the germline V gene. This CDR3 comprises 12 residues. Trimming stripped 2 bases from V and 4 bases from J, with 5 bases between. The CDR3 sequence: CASSYGGYGYTF. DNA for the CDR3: TGTGCCAGCAGTTACGGGGGCTATGGCTACACCTTC.

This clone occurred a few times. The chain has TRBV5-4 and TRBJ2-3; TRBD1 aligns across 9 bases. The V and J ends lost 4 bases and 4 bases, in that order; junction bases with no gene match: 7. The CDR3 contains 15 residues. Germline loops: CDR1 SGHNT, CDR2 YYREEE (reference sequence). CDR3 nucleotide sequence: TGTGCCAGCAGCAGGGGACAGGGATTTTCAGATACGCAGTATTTT. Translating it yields CASSRGQGFSDTQYF.

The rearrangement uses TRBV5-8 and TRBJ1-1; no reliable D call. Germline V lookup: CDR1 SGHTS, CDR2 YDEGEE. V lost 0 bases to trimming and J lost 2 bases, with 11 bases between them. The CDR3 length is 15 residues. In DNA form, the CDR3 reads TGTGCCAGCAGCTTGGCTTGGGTTAAAAACACTGAAGCTTTCTTT. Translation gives CASSLAWVKNTEAFF.

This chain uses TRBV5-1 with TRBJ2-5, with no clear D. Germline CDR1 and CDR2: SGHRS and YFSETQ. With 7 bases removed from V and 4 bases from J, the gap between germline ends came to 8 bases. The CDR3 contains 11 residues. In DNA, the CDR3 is TGCGCCAGCGGGGTAGGAGAGACCCAGTACTTC. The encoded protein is CASGVGETQYF. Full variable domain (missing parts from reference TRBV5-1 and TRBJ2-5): KAGVTQTPRYLIKTRGQQVTLSCSPISGHRSVSWYQQTPGQGLQFLFEYFSETQRNKGNFPGRFSGRQFSNSRSEMNVSTLELGDSALYLCASGVGETQYFGPGTRLLVL.

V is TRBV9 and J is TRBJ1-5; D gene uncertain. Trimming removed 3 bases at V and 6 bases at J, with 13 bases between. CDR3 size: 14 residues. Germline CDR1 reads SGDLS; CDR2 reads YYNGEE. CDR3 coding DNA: TGTGCCAGCAGCGCAAGAGAACTAGGTCAGCCCCAGCATTTT. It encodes CASSARELGQPQHF.

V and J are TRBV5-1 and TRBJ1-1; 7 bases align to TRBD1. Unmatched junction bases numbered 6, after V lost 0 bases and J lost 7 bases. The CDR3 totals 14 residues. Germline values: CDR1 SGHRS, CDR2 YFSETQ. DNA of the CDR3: TGCGCCAGCAGCTTGGAGGGGGCGAGGGGTGAAGCTTTCTTT. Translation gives CASSLEGARGEAFF. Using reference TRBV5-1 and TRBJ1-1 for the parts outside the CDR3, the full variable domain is KAGVTQTPRYLIKTRGQQVTLSCSPISGHRSVSWYQQTPGQGLQFLFEYFSETQRNKGNFPGRFSGRQFSNSRSEMNVSTLELGDSALYLCASSLEGARGEAFFGQGTRLTVV.

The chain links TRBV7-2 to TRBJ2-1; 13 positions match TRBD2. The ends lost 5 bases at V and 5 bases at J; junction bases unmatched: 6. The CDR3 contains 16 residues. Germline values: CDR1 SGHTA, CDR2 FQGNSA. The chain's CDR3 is CASSPGLAGVNNEQFF. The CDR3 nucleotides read TGTGCCAGCAGCCCCGGACTAGCGGGAGTGAACAATGAGCAGTTCTTC.

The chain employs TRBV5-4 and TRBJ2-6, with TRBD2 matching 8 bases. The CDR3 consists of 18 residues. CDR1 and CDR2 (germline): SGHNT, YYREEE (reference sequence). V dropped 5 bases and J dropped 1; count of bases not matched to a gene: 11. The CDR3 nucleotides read TGTGCCAGCAGTACCAACGGGGGGGCGCTATCTGGGGCCAACGTCCTGACTTTC. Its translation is CASSTNGGALSGANVLTF.

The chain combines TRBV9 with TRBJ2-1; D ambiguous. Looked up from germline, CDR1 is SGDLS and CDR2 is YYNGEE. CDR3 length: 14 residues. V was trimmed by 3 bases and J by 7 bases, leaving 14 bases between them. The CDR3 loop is CASSAPPPRNEQFF. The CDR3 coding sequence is TGTGCCAGCAGCGCGCCCCCCCCGAGGAATGAGCAGTTCTTC.

This CDR3 is CASSQTYGPYEQYF. The DNA of the CDR3 is TGTGCCAGCAGCCAAACTTACGGACCCTACGAGCAGTACTTC. The gene calls are TRBV14 and TRBJ2-5; the D is unclear. The DNA end lines up better with TRBJ2-7; the J call may be wrong. The germline gives CDR1 SGHDN, CDR2 FVKESK. This CDR3 contains 14 residues.

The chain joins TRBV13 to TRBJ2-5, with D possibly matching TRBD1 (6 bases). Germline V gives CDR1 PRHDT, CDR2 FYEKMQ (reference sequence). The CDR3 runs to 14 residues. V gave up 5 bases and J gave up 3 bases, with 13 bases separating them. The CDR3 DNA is TGTGCCAGCAGCACCTGGACAGAAAAAGAGACCCAGTACTTC. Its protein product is CASSTWTEKETQYF.

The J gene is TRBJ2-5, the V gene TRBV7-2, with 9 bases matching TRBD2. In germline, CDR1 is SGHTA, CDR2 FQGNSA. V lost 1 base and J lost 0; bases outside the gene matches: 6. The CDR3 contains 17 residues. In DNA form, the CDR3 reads TGTGCCAGCAGCTTAGATAGAACTAGCGGGTACCAAGAGACCCAGTACTTC. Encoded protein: CASSLDRTSGYQETQYF. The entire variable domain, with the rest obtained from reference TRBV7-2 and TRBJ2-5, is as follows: GAGVSQSPSNKVTEKGKDVELRCDPISGHTALYWYRQSLGQGLEFLIYFQGNSAPDKSGLPSDRFSAERTGGSVSTLTIQRTQQEDSAVYLCASSLDRTSGYQETQYFGPGTRLLVL.

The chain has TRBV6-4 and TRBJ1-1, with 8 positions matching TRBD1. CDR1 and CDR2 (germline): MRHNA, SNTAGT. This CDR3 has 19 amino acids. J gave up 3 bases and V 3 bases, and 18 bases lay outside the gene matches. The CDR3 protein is CASSENRTGGLGTDTEAFF. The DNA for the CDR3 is TGTGCCAGCAGTGAGAACCGAACAGGGGGATTGGGAACGGACACTGAAGCTTTCTTT.

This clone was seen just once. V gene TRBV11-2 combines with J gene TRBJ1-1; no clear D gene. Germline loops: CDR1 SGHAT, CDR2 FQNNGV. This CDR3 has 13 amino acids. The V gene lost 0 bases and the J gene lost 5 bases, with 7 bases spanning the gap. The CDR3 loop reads CASSLERVTEAFF. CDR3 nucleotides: TGTGCCAGCAGCTTAGAGCGGGTTACTGAAGCTTTCTTT.